The subject of this entry is one T cell receptor (beta chain). Its antigen is unknown. The data derive from a study of vaccination and CD4 T cells after COVID-19. V was trimmed by 3 bases and J by 1 base, leaving 18 bases between them. The germline gives CDR1 SGHTA, CDR2 FQGNSA. The CDR3 loop spans 17 amino acids. At the Johns Hopkins FTIC core, DNA taken from cultured CD4+ T cells was sequenced by way of the Oncomine TCR Beta short-read assay. TCRdb redid the calling of the PCR reads with MiXCR, one entry per CDR3 protein. The sample lists around 7,400 distinct CDR3 sequences, more than 50% occurring once. As to treatment: 10-day PBMC culture with coronavirus spike peptide pools or control peptides (ViraFEST assay). Before the COVID-19 pandemic (2011-2018), CD4+ T cells were obtained from the unexposed donor.

This receptor was obtained from a human donor in good health. V usage is TRBV7-2 and J usage is TRBJ1-1; no clear D gene. Sequencing was carried out using CD4+ T cells from blood, cultured in vitro. DNA of the CDR3: TGTGCCAGCAGCTTCACTTTCATCGGTCTGAAGAACACTGAAGCTTTCTTT. Translation gives CASSFTFIGLKNTEAFF. Filled out from reference TRBV7-2 and TRBJ1-1, the complete variable domain reads GAGVSQSPSNKVTEKGKDVELRCDPISGHTALYWYRQSLGQGLEFLIYFQGNSAPDKSGLPSDRFSAERTGGSVSTLTIQRTQQEDSAVYLCASSFTFIGLKNTEAFFGQGTRLTVV.